The present T cell receptor beta chain was sequenced within a study of identical twins. Overall study findings and caveats: Among beta out-of-frame sequences, excess sharing between twins appeared weaker. Out-of-frame alpha sequences common to twins were enriched for low generation probability.

As concerns this clonotype: Its specificity is unknown.

A universal primer site arose from template switching, and cDNA bore unique molecular identifiers. Each CDR3 protein is one row after TCRdb ran MiXCR on the 5' RACE reads. Of 210,000 or so distinct CDR3 sequences in the sample, under 10% were seen once. These same records also appear under a second study, on yellow fever vaccine responses in identical twins. Per that paper: Reportedly, the T cell response mounted by twins to vaccine seemed partly convergent, partly personalized.

Sequencing was done on a sample of memory (CD45RO+) T cells sorted from blood. This sequence was found in a young woman in good health.

CDR3 nucleotides: TGTGCCAGCAGTTACCTAGGGGCCTGGACCGGGGAGCTGTTTTTT. It specifies CASSYLGAWTGELFF. The chain carries TRBV6-5 and TRBJ2-2; D is perhaps TRBD1 (5 bases). V dropped 2 bases and J dropped 5 bases, with 12 bases sitting between them. Germline values: CDR1 MNHEY, CDR2 SVGAGI. The CDR3 has 15 residues.